Presented here are 8 T cell receptor beta chains from one specimen sequenced in a study of a mutant IDH1 vaccine in newly diagnosed glioma. Documented time point: week 47, end of study. In every dose of vaccine, 300 ug of mutant IDH1 20-mer peptide was given alongside topical imiquimod. TCRdb's copy holds only in-frame clones and misses some; the assay was immunoSEQ multiplex PCR. The repertoire consists of around 30,000 clones, with 85% to 90% occurring once and the leading ten covering 12%. For these receptors, no antigen is known. The input for sequencing was PBMCs, taken from a glioma patient whose treatment included an IDH1 peptide vaccine. The receptor set was obtained from a woman in her thirties with glioma.

The chain combines TRBV2 with TRBJ1-6; D not certain. Between the trimmed V and J ends, which lost 1 base and 0 bases, there was a span of 7 bases. This CDR3 comprises 16 residues. From germline, CDR1 is SNHLY and CDR2 FYNNEI. This CDR3 is CASSEESSSYNSPLHF. DNA of the CDR3: TGTGCCAGCAGTGAAGAAAGCAGCTCCTATAATTCACCCCTCCACTTT.

The J gene is TRBJ2-7, the V gene TRBV4-2; the match to TRBD1 covers 8 bases. Germline CDR1 and CDR2: LGHNA and YNFKEQ. The CDR3 is 17 residues long. The V gene end was trimmed by 2 bases and the J gene end by 3 bases; junction bases not matched to a gene: 12. CDR3 sequence (DNA): TGTGCCAGCAGCCAATTGCAGGGGGCTTCTAGGGGCTACGAGCAGTACTTC. Translating it yields CASSQLQGASRGYEQYF.

This clone was counted a single time. The CDR3 protein is CASSLTGGTETQYF. CDR3 in DNA: TGTGCCAGCAGCTTAACGGGGGGGACAGAGACCCAGTACTTC. This rearrangement joins TRBV7-6 to TRBJ2-5; 8 bases line up with TRBD2. The CDR3 is made up of 14 amino acids. Looked up from germline, CDR1 is SGHVS and CDR2 is FNYEAQ. J was trimmed by 4 bases and V by 2 bases; bases with no gene match: 3.

V gene TRBV10-3 combines with J gene TRBJ1-2, with 10 bases matching TRBD1. CDR1 is ENHRY and CDR2 is SYGVKD in the germline V gene. The CDR3 is 14 amino acids. The J segment lost 8 bases and the V segment lost 7 bases, leaving 10 bases of the junction unmatched. The CDR3: CAIKRTGGNLGYTF. The CDR3 DNA reads as TGTGCCATCAAGAGGACAGGGGGGAATCTCGGCTACACCTTC.

The chain uses TRBV14 and TRBJ2-7; D not certain. Germline values: CDR1 SGHDN, CDR2 FVKESK. This CDR3 contains 11 residues. V dropped 3 bases and J dropped 3 bases, with 3 bases sitting between them. CDR3 region: CASSQGYEQYF. The CDR3 region has the DNA TGTGCCAGCAGCCAGGGCTACGAGCAGTACTTC.

The chain is built from TRBV18 and TRBJ2-5; D unresolved. The germline gives CDR1 KGHSH, CDR2 LQKENI. Trimming shortened V by 6 bases and J by 5 bases, and 13 bases separated the two germline ends. This CDR3 is built from 13 residues. CDR3 in DNA: TGTGCCAGCTCTCCTGACCAGACGGAGACCCAGTACTTC. It codes for CASSPDQTETQYF.

This chain uses TRBV27 with TRBJ1-1, with a weak D call TRBD1 (5 bases). The CDR3 contains 14 residues. The germline V gene encodes CDR1 MNHEY and CDR2 SMNVEV (reference sequence). V was pared by 3 bases and J by 6 bases, with 14 bases between. For the CDR3, the DNA is TGTGCCAGCAGTTTGGCAGGGAAACACGCTGAAGCTTTCTTT. Protein product: CASSLAGKHAEAFF.

This chain uses TRBV28 with TRBJ1-1; D perhaps matches TRBD1 (6 bases). CDR3 length equals 14 residues. Germline V lookup: CDR1 MDHEN, CDR2 SYDVKM. The ends were cut back, 6 bases at V and 1 base at J, with 12 bases in the middle. CDR3 in amino acids: CASRATGPNTEAFF. The CDR3 DNA reads as TGTGCCAGCAGGGCGACAGGCCCGAACACTGAAGCTTTCTTT.